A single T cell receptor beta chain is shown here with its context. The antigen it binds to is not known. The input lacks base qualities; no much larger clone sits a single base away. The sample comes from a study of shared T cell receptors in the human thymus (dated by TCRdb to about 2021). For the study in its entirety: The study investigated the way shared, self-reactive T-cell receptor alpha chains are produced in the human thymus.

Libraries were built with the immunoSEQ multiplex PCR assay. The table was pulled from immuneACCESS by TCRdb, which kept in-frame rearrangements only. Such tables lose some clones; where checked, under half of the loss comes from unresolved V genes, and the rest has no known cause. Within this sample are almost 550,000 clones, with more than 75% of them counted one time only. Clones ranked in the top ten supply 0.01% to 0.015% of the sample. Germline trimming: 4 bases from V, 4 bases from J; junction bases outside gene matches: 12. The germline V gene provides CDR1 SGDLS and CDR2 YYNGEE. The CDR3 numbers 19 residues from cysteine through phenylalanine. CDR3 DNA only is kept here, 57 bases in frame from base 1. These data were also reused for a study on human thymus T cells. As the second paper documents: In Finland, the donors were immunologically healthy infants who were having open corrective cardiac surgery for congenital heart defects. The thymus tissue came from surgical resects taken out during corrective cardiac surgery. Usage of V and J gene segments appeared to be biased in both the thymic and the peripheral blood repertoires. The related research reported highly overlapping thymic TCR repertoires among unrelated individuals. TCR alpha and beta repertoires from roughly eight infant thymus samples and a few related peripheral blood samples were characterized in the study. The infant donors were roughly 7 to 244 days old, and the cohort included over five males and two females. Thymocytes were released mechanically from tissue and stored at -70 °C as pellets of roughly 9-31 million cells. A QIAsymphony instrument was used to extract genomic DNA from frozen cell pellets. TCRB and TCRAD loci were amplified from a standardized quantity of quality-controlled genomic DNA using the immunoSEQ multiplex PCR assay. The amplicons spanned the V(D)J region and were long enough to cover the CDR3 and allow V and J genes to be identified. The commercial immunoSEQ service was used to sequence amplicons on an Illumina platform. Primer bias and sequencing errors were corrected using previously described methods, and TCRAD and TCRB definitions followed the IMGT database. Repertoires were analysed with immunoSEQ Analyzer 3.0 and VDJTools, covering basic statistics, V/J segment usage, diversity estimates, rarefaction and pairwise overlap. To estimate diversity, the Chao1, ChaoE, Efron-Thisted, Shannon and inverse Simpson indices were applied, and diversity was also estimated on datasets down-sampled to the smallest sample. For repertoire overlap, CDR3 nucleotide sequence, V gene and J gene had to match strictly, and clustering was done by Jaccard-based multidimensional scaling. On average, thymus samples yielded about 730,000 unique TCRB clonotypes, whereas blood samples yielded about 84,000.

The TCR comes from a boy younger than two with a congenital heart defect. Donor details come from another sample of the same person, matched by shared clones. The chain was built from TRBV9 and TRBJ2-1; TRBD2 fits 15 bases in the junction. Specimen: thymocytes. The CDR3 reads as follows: CASSKNRTSGRVLYNEQFF. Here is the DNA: TGTGCCAGCAGCAAGAATCGGACTAGCGGGAGGGTGTTGTACAATGAGCAGTTCTTC.